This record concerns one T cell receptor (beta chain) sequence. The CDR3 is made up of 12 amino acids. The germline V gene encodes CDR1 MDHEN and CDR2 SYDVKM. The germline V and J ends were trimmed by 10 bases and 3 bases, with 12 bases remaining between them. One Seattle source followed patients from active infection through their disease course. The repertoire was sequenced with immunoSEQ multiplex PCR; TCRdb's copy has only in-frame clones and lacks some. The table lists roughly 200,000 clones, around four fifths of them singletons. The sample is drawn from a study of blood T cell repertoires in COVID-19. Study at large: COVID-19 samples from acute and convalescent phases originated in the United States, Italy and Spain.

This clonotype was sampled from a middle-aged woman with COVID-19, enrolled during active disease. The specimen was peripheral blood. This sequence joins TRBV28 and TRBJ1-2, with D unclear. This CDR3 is CATPGGHYGYTF. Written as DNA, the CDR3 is TGTGCCACCCCCGGAGGGCACTATGGCTACACCTTC.